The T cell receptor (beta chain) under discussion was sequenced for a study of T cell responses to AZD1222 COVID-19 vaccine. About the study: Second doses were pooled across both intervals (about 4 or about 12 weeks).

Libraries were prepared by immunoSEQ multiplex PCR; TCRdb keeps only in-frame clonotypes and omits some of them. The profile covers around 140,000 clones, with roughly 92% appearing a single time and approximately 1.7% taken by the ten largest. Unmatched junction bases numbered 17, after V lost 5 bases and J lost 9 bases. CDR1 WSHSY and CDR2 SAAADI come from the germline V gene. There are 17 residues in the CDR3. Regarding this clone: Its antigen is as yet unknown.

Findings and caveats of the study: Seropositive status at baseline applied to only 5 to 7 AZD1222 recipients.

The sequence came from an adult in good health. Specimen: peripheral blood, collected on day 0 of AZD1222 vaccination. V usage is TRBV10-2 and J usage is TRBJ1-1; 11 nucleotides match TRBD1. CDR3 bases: TGCGCCAGCAGTTATCAACCGGGACAGGGGGAAGAGGGAAAAGCTTTCTTT. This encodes CASSYQPGQGEEGKAFF.